The 8 T cell receptor beta chains given below trace back to one sample, sequenced in a study of blood T cells in healthy people across ages. Next came a second PCR, run for about 6 to 12 cycles, which used a sample-barcoded 5' primer along with a J-beta primer mix. In TCRdb, the 5' RACE reads were re-called with MiXCR into one record per CDR3 protein. This table has about 1.5 million distinct CDR3 sequences, 35% to 45% appearing once. What was sequenced was blood. These receptors originate from a woman under 30 in good health.

The chain recombines TRBV2 with TRBJ2-1; 13 nucleotides agree with TRBD2. The CDR3 spans 18 residues. Germline loops: CDR1 SNHLY, CDR2 FYNNEI. V lost 4 bases and J lost 0; bases outside the gene matches: 6. The CDR3 region is CASSGTSGGVSSYNEQFF. CDR3 nucleotides: TGTGCCAGCAGTGGTACTAGCGGGGGGGTCAGCTCCTACAATGAGCAGTTCTTC.

CDR3: CSAQTGRDTGELFF. The CDR3 nucleotides are TGCAGCGCCCAGACGGGTAGGGACACCGGGGAGCTGTTTTTT. V usage is TRBV29-1 and J usage is TRBJ2-2, with D hard to call. V gave up 7 bases and J gave up 3 bases, with 15 bases separating them. The CDR3 length is 14 residues. Per germline, CDR1 SQVTM and CDR2 ANQGSEA.

The chain employs TRBV7-9 and TRBJ2-7, with TRBD2 identical over 9 bases. The CDR3 is 17 amino acids. Germline trimming cut 5 bases from V and 5 bases from J; bases unmatched to any gene: 16. Germline CDR1 SEHNR, CDR2 FQNEAQ (reference sequence). This CDR3 reads CASSRSLGIAGADEQYF. CDR3 nucleotide sequence: TGTGCCAGCAGCCGCTCCCTCGGGATAGCGGGAGCGGACGAGCAGTACTTC.

This clonotype appeared once. This chain uses TRBV12-3 or TRBV12-4 with TRBJ1-2, with 7 bases that match TRBD1. Trimming removed 0 bases from V and 7 bases from J; junction bases left unmatched: 11. CDR3 size: 16 residues. As DNA, the CDR3 is TGTGCCAGCAGTTTAGCAGGCGGCAGGGGGTTGGGTGGCTACACCTTC. Translated: CASSLAGGRGLGGYTF.

The V call is TRBV2, the J call TRBJ1-1; perhaps TRBD1 as D (5 bases). CDR1 SNHLY and CDR2 FYNNEI come from the germline V gene. Trimming stripped 6 bases from V and 4 bases from J, with 15 bases between. This CDR3 contains 14 residues. The CDR3 is CASSPQVGGTEAFF. In DNA, the CDR3 is TGTGCCAGCAGCCCCCAGGTGGGGGGCACTGAAGCTTTCTTT.

Turning to this clonotype: A much larger clone differs by one base, so this may be a read error. V is TRBV7-9 and J is TRBJ2-7; tentative D call: TRBD2 (5 bases). The V end lost 2 bases, the J end lost 2 bases, and 10 bases lay between the germline ends. The CDR3 sequence is 14 residues long. Germline lookup yields CDR1 SEHNR and CDR2 FQNEAQ (reference sequence). Here the CDR3 reads CASSLRGHPYEQYF. The CDR3 nucleotides are TGTGCCAGCAGCTTACGGGGTCACCCCTACGAGCAGTACTTC.

This clonotype was observed a handful of times. The junction and the germline gene differ at one end; a read error may be behind it. This CDR3 reads CASSYGSAGNYGYTF. DNA for the CDR3: TGTGCCAGTAGTTATGGAAGCGCCGGCAACTATGGCTACACCTTC. V gene TRBV6-5 combines with J gene TRBJ1-2; D is unclear. Per the germline V gene, CDR1 is MNHEY and CDR2 is SVGAGI. This CDR3 has 15 amino acids.

With regard to this clonotype: This may be a read error: a much more frequent sequence differs by one nucleotide. V usage is TRBV29-1 and J usage is TRBJ2-5; possibly TRBD1 for D (6 bases). V was pared by 7 bases and J by 11 bases, with 20 bases between. This CDR3 is built from 12 residues. CDR1 is SQVTM, CDR2 ANQGSEA, per germline. As DNA, the CDR3 is TGCAGCGCACCCAACAGGGTTAATGAGCAGTACTTC. It codes for CSAPNRVNEQYF.